This T cell receptor (beta chain) was captured in a study of blood T cell repertoires in COVID-19. Study overall: Italy, Spain and the United States were the sources of the convalescent and acute COVID-19 samples. T cells, B-cell-depleted T cells, or PBMCs supplied cDNA or gDNA.

Profiling relied on immunoSEQ multiplex PCR, and the TCRdb table lists in-frame clones only, not all of them. The top ten clones hold 7.5% of a sample with 180,000 or so clones, roughly four fifths of them seen once. V shed 5 bases and J 6 bases; nucleotides not matched to a gene: 7. Per the germline V gene, CDR1 is MDHEN and CDR2 is SYDVKM. The CDR3 loop spans 15 amino acids. Participants were aged roughly 18 to 89 years from approximately 24 US areas. Assignment of participants to cohorts was predicated upon participant-reported clinical history. The clonotype was recovered from a man aged 35 to 55 who had recovered from COVID-19. The sample taken for sequencing was PBMCs or T cells enriched from blood (not recorded which). This chain uses TRBV28 with TRBJ2-2; 9 bases align to TRBD1. DNA of the CDR3: TGTGCCAGCAGTAAGGCCGGGACAGGGTCCGGGGAGCTGTTTTTT. Translation: CASSKAGTGSGELFF.